The 2 T cell receptor beta chains listed next were all sequenced from one sample in a study of shared clonotypes between healthy human individuals. Produced via immunoSEQ multiplex PCR; TCRdb's table is partial and in-frame only. The table includes about 1 million clones, around four fifths detected once. The specimen was memory CD4+ T cells sorted from blood. The subset is: CD45RA-negative fraction. The origin of the receptors is a man aged 18 to 35 in good health.

V gene TRBV18 combines with J gene TRBJ2-7, with 8 nucleotides matching TRBD1. V lost 6 bases and J lost 1; bases outside the gene matches: 17. The CDR3 contains 18 residues. CDR1 is KGHSH, CDR2 LQKENI, per germline. The DNA for the CDR3 is TGTGCCAGCTCTTCCGGGGCGGCAGGGGGCCCTATATCCTACGAGCAGTACTTC. Amino acids: CASSSGAAGGPISYEQYF. Full variable domain (remainder filled in from reference TRBV18 and TRBJ2-7): NAGVMQNPRHLVRRRGQEARLRCSPMKGHSHVYWYRQLPEEGLKFMVYLQKENIIDESGMPKERFSAEFPKEGPSILRIQQVVRGDSAAYFCASSSGAAGGPISYEQYFGPGTRLTVT.

The gene calls are TRBV7-8 and TRBJ2-1; D unclear. CDR1 is SGHVS, CDR2 FQNEAQ, per germline. Trimming shortened V by 0 bases and J by 0 bases, and 12 bases separated the two germline ends. This CDR3 is 17 amino acids long. The CDR3 here is CASSLAPGRSSYNEQFF. In nucleotides, the CDR3 is TGTGCCAGCAGCTTAGCGCCAGGCCGTAGCTCCTACAATGAGCAGTTCTTC.